The clone carrying this T cell receptor beta chain was found a few times. Its specificity is unknown. TCRdb passed the 5' RACE reads through MiXCR, listing each CDR3 protein once. This table has over 300,000 distinct CDR3 sequences, 20% to 25% appearing once. This specimen comes from a study of T-cell memory formation after mild COVID-19. This CDR3 has 15 residues. Trimming cost V 0 bases and J 5 bases; bases outside gene matches: 7. Germline lookup yields CDR1 SGHNT and CDR2 YYREEE (reference sequence). Study-level points and caveats: Clones shrinking between day 15 and 85 showed a balanced CD4/CD8 split, and those that grew later tilted toward CD4+. Certain responding clones were present in pre-infection memory, suggesting participation of cross-reactive memory. The authors did not confirm SARS-CoV-2 specificity of second-wave clones peaking day 37.

The sequence derives from a young man who had mild COVID-19 (a few samples of this study predate the infection). Cell type and time point are not known. The chain links TRBV5-4 to TRBJ2-5; the match to TRBD2 covers 7 bases. Source material: PBMCs or a T cell subset sorted from them (not recorded which). Here the CDR3 reads CASSLAGEGRETQYF. Here the CDR3 DNA reads TGTGCCAGCAGCTTGGCCGGGGAGGGACGCGAGACCCAGTACTTC.